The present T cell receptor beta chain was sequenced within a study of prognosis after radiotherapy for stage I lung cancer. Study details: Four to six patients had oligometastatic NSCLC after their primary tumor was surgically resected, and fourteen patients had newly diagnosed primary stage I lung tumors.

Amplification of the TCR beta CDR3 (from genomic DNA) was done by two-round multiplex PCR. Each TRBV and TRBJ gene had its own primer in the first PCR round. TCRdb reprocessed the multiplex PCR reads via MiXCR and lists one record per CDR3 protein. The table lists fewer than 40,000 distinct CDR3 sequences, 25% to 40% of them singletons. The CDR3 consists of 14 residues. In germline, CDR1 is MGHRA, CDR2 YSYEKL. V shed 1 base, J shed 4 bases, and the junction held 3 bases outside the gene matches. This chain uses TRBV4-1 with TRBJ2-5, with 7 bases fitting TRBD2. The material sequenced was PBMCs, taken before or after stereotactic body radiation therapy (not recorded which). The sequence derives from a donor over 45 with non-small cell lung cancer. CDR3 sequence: CASSQVSGGETQYF. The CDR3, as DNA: TGCGCCAGCAGCCAAGTTTCGGGGGGAGAGACCCAGTACTTC.